Following are 32 T cell receptor beta chains from one sample sequenced in a study of blood T cell repertoires in COVID-19 (dated by TCRdb to the early 2020s). To prepare the library, the immunoSEQ multiplex PCR assay was applied. TCRdb stores this immuneACCESS table with in-frame sequences only. Part of the clones is absent; in the studies checked, under half of the shortfall reflects unresolved V genes, and no reason is known for the rest. This sample holds 330,000 or so clones; 75% to 90% were observed only once. The top ten hold 5% to 6% of the sample. The sample was PBMCs or T cells enriched from blood (not recorded which). The source of these receptors is a young man who had recovered from COVID-19.

The J gene is TRBJ2-1, the V gene TRBV15, with 8 bases that match TRBD1. Germline V gene lookup returns CDR1 LNHNV and CDR2 YYDKDF (reference sequence). CDR3 length: 15 amino acids. J lost 5 bases, V lost 2 bases, and 5 bases had no gene match. This CDR3 is CATSRQGARDNEQFF. CDR3 nucleotide sequence: TGTGCCACCAGCAGACAGGGGGCGAGGGACAATGAGCAGTTCTTC.

This clone was recorded only once. The chain joins TRBV4-1 to TRBJ2-7, with D possibly being TRBD1 (5 bases). Between the trimmed V and J ends, which lost 3 bases and 5 bases, there was a span of 11 bases. CDR3 length equals 13 residues. Germline loops: CDR1 MGHRA, CDR2 YSYEKL. The CDR3 here is CASSHPQGHEQYF. Written as DNA, the CDR3 is TGCGCCAGCAGCCATCCCCAGGGCCACGAGCAGTACTTC.

The chain joins TRBV6-1 to TRBJ2-6, with a weak D call TRBD2 (6 bases). Trimming left V 4 bases short and J 3 bases short, with 13 bases between. Per the germline V gene, CDR1 is MNHNS and CDR2 is SASEGT. CDR3 size: 16 residues. The CDR3 region is CASSADGGGGANVLTF. The CDR3 DNA is TGTGCCAGCAGTGCGGACGGGGGAGGTGGGGCCAACGTCCTGACTTTC.

The genes are TRBV2 and TRBJ2-7, with D possibly TRBD1 on 5 matching bases. This CDR3 is 14 amino acids long. Germline assignment: CDR1 SNHLY and CDR2 FYNNEI. V lost 2 bases, J lost 1 base, and 9 bases lay in between. The CDR3 coding sequence is TGTGCCAGCAGTGAACAGGGTGAGTCCTACGAGCAGTACTTC. Amino acids: CASSEQGESYEQYF. The whole variable domain, filled in from reference TRBV2 and TRBJ2-7, reads EPEVTQTPSHQVTQMGQEVILRCVPISNHLYFYWYRQILGQKVEFLVSFYNNEISEKSEIFDDQFSVERPDGSNFTLKIRSTKLEDSAMYFCASSEQGESYEQYFGPGTRLTVT.

The chain has TRBV5-1 and TRBJ2-7, with 9 bases that match TRBD1. V gave up 4 bases and J gave up 2 bases; unmatched junction bases: 7. Per germline, CDR1 SGHRS and CDR2 YFSETQ. The CDR3 has 15 amino acids. The CDR3 is CASSTGQGRPYEQYF. The CDR3 DNA is TGCGCCAGCAGCACTGGACAGGGGAGGCCCTACGAGCAGTACTTC.

The chain has TRBV7-6 and TRBJ2-1; 7 bases map to TRBD1. V gave up 4 bases and J gave up 4 bases; unmatched junction bases: 16. Germline loops: CDR1 SGHVS, CDR2 FNYEAQ. The CDR3 totals 18 residues. CDR3 bases: TGTGCCAGCAGCTCTCCTTTCTGGGTCAGGGGGATTTACAATGAGCAGTTCTTC. Amino acid sequence: CASSSPFWVRGIYNEQFF.

The CDR3 reads CSVEAGNLREQIATDTQYF. CDR3 nucleotides: TGCAGCGTTGAGGCAGGAAACCTCCGGGAGCAGATTGCCACAGATACGCAGTATTTT. This chain uses TRBV29-1 with TRBJ2-3; a weak D match, TRBD2 (6 bases). Germline V gene data show CDR1 as SQVTM and CDR2 as ANQGSEA. The CDR3 has 19 amino acids. V lost 3 bases to trimming and J lost 2 bases, with 27 bases between them.

This chain uses TRBV27 with TRBJ1-3; no clear D gene. Trimming left V 5 bases short and J 3 bases short, with 8 bases between. CDR1 MNHEY and CDR2 SMNVEV come from the germline V gene (reference sequence). This CDR3 has 13 residues. The CDR3 region is CASSQTHGNTIYF. For the CDR3, the DNA is TGTGCCAGCAGTCAAACACATGGAAACACCATATATTTT.

The CDR3, as DNA: TGTGCCAGCAGTTATTTTTTTGGGACAGGGGGAAATGAGCAGTTCTTC. It codes for CASSYFFGTGGNEQFF. V gene TRBV6-5 combines with J gene TRBJ2-1, with 11 bases fitting TRBD1. CDR1 is MNHEY, CDR2 SVGAGI, per germline. V was pared by 3 bases and J by 7 bases, with 8 bases of the junction left unmatched. The CDR3 length is 16 residues.

This clone was counted between two and nine times. The chain has TRBV5-4 and TRBJ2-7; TRBD1 agrees at 10 bases. V shed 4 bases, J shed 0 bases, and the junction held 7 bases outside the gene matches. The CDR3 is 16 residues long. Germline CDR1 SGHNT, CDR2 YYREEE (reference sequence). CDR3 DNA: TGTGCCAGCAGCCGGATGGGACAGGGGTCCTCCTACGAGCAGTACTTC. Its protein product is CASSRMGQGSSYEQYF.

This chain joins TRBV9 and TRBJ1-6; no clear D gene. The CDR3 is 17 residues long. Germline CDR1 SGDLS, CDR2 YYNGEE. Between the trimmed V and J ends, which lost 3 bases and 3 bases, there was a span of 16 bases. The DNA for the CDR3 is TGTGCCAGCAGCGGTACAGATTCCAGTAGCTATAATTCACCCCTCCACTTT. It yields the protein CASSGTDSSSYNSPLHF.

The genes are TRBV5-4 and TRBJ2-3; 11 bases are a match to TRBD2. This CDR3 spans 17 amino acids. In germline, CDR1 is SGHNT, CDR2 YYREEE (reference sequence). V lost 1 base and J lost 1; bases outside the gene matches: 5. The CDR3 region has the DNA TGTGCCAGCAGCTTGTTTAGCGGGGGGGGACGCACAGATACGCAGTATTTT. Amino acid sequence: CASSLFSGGGRTDTQYF.

The gene calls are TRBV2 and TRBJ2-7, with 8 nucleotides matching TRBD2. J gave up 7 bases and V 6 bases, and 14 bases lay outside the gene matches. Germline CDR1 is SNHLY and CDR2 is FYNNEI. CDR3 size: 15 residues. The DNA for the CDR3 is TGTGCCAGCAGAGAAACTAGCGGTGCCTTTGGGGAGCAGTACTTC. This gives the protein CASRETSGAFGEQYF.

The chain has TRBV5-4 and TRBJ2-3, with 7 positions matching TRBD2. The CDR3 runs to 15 residues. V dropped 2 bases and J dropped 0; count of bases not matched to a gene: 3. The germline CDR1 and CDR2 sequences are SGHNT and YYREEE (reference sequence). The CDR3 coding sequence is TGTGCCAGCAGCTTCGGACTAGGAAGCACAGATACGCAGTATTTT. Protein product: CASSFGLGSTDTQYF. Full variable domain (missing parts from reference TRBV5-4 and TRBJ2-3): ETGVTQSPTHLIKTRGQQVTLRCSSQSGHNTVSWYQQALGQGPQFIFQYYREEENGRGNFPPRFSGLQFPNYSSELNVNALELDDSALYLCASSFGLGSTDTQYFGPGTRLTVL.

This chain links TRBV5-5 with TRBJ1-6, with D perhaps TRBD1 (6 bases). Germline V CDR1 and CDR2: SGHKS, YYEKEE (reference sequence). V lost 3 bases, J lost 7 bases, and 17 bases lay in between. The CDR3 length is 16 residues. In nucleotides, the CDR3 is TGTGCCAGCAGCTCGGGCCCGGGACATCCCAATTCACCCCTCCACTTT. Translated, it gives CASSSGPGHPNSPLHF.

This clone has just a few counts. One end of the junction is discordant with germline, which a read error may explain. The chain couples TRBV3-1 (or the pseudogene TRBV3-2) to TRBJ2-7; D might be TRBD1 (6 bases). The CDR3 spans 13 residues. CDR1 is LGHDT, CDR2 YNNKEL, per germline (reference sequence). CDR3 in amino acids: CASSQNRHRVMDF. CDR3 coding DNA: TGTGCCAGCAGCCAAAACAGACACAGGGTTATGGACTTC.

The chain links TRBV9 to TRBJ1-6, with D unclear. The CDR3 consists of 14 residues. Germline lookup yields CDR1 SGDLS and CDR2 YYNGEE. Between the trimmed V and J ends, which lost 0 bases and 6 bases, there was a span of 7 bases. As DNA, the CDR3 is TGTGCCAGCAGCGTAGACGCGGGTAATTCACCCCTCCACTTT. It specifies CASSVDAGNSPLHF.

This chain joins TRBV5-6 and TRBJ2-7, with 7 bases aligning to TRBD1. This CDR3 has 16 amino acids. The V gene's germline CDR1 is SGHDT and CDR2 YYEEEE. V shed 4 bases and J 0 bases; nucleotides not matched to a gene: 10. CDR3 sequence (DNA): TGTGCCAGCAGCAGCCAATCACAGGGGAGCTCCTACGAGCAGTACTTC. Encoded protein: CASSSQSQGSSYEQYF.

The rearrangement joins TRBV6-5 to TRBJ2-7, with 7 bases matching TRBD1. The ends lost 0 bases at V and 3 bases at J; junction bases unmatched: 5. The V gene's germline CDR1 is MNHEY and CDR2 SVGAGI. The CDR3 has 15 residues. The CDR3 reads CASSYSGRGIYEQYF. Here the CDR3 DNA reads TGTGCCAGCAGTTACTCCGGCAGGGGGATCTACGAGCAGTACTTC.

This chain links TRBV5-4 with TRBJ2-2; 9 nucleotides agree with TRBD1. V lost 0 bases to trimming and J lost 0 bases; unmatched junction nucleotides: 0. CDR1 and CDR2 (germline): SGHNT, YYREEE (reference sequence). The CDR3 length is 16 residues. In nucleotides, the CDR3 is TGTGCCAGCAGCTTGGACAGGGGGCCGAACACCGGGGAGCTGTTTTTT. Its translation: CASSLDRGPNTGELFF. Filled out from reference TRBV5-4 and TRBJ2-2, the complete variable domain reads ETGVTQSPTHLIKTRGQQVTLRCSSQSGHNTVSWYQQALGQGPQFIFQYYREEENGRGNFPPRFSGLQFPNYSSELNVNALELDDSALYLCASSLDRGPNTGELFFGEGSRLTVL.

This chain joins TRBV24-1 and TRBJ2-1; no firm D call. V shed 0 bases and J shed 6 bases, with 11 bases lying between them. The germline V gene encodes CDR1 KGHDR and CDR2 SFDVKD. This CDR3 is 15 amino acids long. CDR3 coding DNA: TGTGCCACCAGTGATTTGCAAAGCCCCGGCAATGAGCAGTTCTTC. Amino acid sequence: CATSDLQSPGNEQFF.

The V gene is TRBV5-1, the J gene TRBJ2-5, with 11 bases that match TRBD1. Germline CDR1 reads SGHRS; CDR2 reads YFSETQ. This CDR3 is 14 amino acids long. With 4 bases clipped from V and 5 bases from J, the junction kept 4 bases outside the gene matches. This CDR3 reads CASSQGQGVETQYF. CDR3 sequence (DNA): TGCGCCAGCAGCCAGGGACAGGGGGTGGAGACCCAGTACTTC.

The chain recombines TRBV7-2 with TRBJ2-7; 7 bases are a match to TRBD1. From germline, CDR1 is SGHTA and CDR2 FQGNSA. The length of the CDR3 is 13 residues. The ends lost 8 bases at V and 2 bases at J; junction bases unmatched: 6. The CDR3: CASGRQGTYEQYF. The DNA for the CDR3 is TGTGCCAGCGGACGACAGGGTACCTACGAGCAGTACTTC.

The chain uses TRBV5-4 and TRBJ2-5, with 10 positions matching TRBD2. The germline CDR1 and CDR2 sequences are SGHNT and YYREEE (reference sequence). The length of the CDR3 is 14 residues. J lost 4 bases, V lost 6 bases, and 6 bases had no gene match. The CDR3 sequence: CASTERGGRETQYF. The CDR3 DNA reads as TGTGCCAGCACGGAGCGGGGGGGCCGAGAGACCCAGTACTTC.

The chain is built from TRBV2 and TRBJ1-2; D remains ambiguous. The CDR3 is 12 residues long. Germline loops: CDR1 SNHLY, CDR2 FYNNEI. V lost 8 bases and J 8 bases, leaving 15 bases between the germline ends. The chain's CDR3 is CASSDSPGGYTF. CDR3 nucleotide sequence: TGTGCCAGCTCAGACTCTCCTGGAGGCTACACCTTC.

This chain connects TRBV19 to TRBJ2-7, with D possibly TRBD1 on 6 matching bases. Trimming took off 1 base at V and 3 bases at J, with 7 bases between the two ends. CDR3 length: 13 residues. Germline V CDR1 and CDR2: LNHDA, SQIVND (reference sequence). This chain's CDR3 is CASSIARGYEQYF. CDR3 coding DNA: TGTGCCAGTAGTATAGCCAGGGGCTACGAGCAGTACTTC.

This chain uses TRBV5-1 with TRBJ2-1; 13 positions match TRBD2. There are 16 residues in the CDR3. From germline, CDR1 is SGHRS and CDR2 YFSETQ. J lost 5 bases, V lost 3 bases, and 5 bases had no gene match. This CDR3 reads CASSYTGLAGNNEQFF. CDR3 in DNA: TGCGCCAGCAGCTACACGGGACTAGCGGGGAACAATGAGCAGTTCTTC.

The rearrangement links TRBV2 to TRBJ1-2, with 7 bases fitting TRBD1. The CDR3 sequence is 13 residues long. With V trimmed by 2 bases and J by 7 bases, 4 bases remained unmatched. Germline CDR1 and CDR2: SNHLY and FYNNEI. CDR3: CASSEMSGGGYTF. The CDR3 coding sequence is TGTGCCAGCAGTGAAATGTCAGGGGGTGGCTACACCTTC.

This clone was recorded only once. The V and J genes are TRBV6-5 and TRBJ1-5; a weak D match, TRBD1 (5 bases). The V gene lost 0 bases and the J gene lost 6 bases, with 6 bases spanning the gap. The CDR3 is made up of 13 amino acids. CDR1 is MNHEY and CDR2 is SVGAGI in the germline V gene. DNA of the CDR3: TGTGCCAGCAGTTACTCGGGGCGTCAGCCCCAGCATTTT. Residues: CASSYSGRQPQHF.

V and J are TRBV19 and TRBJ1-5; 9 positions match TRBD1. Germline trimming cut 6 bases from V and 15 bases from J; bases unmatched to any gene: 15. CDR3 size: 14 residues. CDR1 is LNHDA, CDR2 SQIVND, per germline (reference sequence). Here the CDR3 reads CASSPTGGILTGHF. The DNA for the CDR3 is TGTGCCAGTAGCCCGACAGGGGGTATTTTAACGGGGCATTTT.

The chain employs TRBV19 and TRBJ2-3, with 9 bases matching TRBD2. Trimming at V came to 6 bases and at J to 11 bases, leaving 12 bases not matched to a gene. Germline assignment: CDR1 LNHDA and CDR2 SQIVND (reference sequence). The CDR3 length is 14 residues. In DNA form, the CDR3 reads TGTGCCAGTAGGATGGAGCGACTAGCGGTCTTGCAGTATTTT. Protein product: CASRMERLAVLQYF.

The rearrangement uses TRBV13 and TRBJ2-7; D perhaps matches TRBD2 (6 bases). CDR3 size: 16 residues. Germline CDR1 is PRHDT and CDR2 is FYEKMQ (reference sequence). Deletions cut 2 bases from V and 3 bases from J, with 17 bases between. The chain's CDR3 is CASSLPPGTRHYEQYF. CDR3 bases: TGTGCCAGCAGCTTACCGCCCGGGACTCGCCACTACGAGCAGTACTTC.